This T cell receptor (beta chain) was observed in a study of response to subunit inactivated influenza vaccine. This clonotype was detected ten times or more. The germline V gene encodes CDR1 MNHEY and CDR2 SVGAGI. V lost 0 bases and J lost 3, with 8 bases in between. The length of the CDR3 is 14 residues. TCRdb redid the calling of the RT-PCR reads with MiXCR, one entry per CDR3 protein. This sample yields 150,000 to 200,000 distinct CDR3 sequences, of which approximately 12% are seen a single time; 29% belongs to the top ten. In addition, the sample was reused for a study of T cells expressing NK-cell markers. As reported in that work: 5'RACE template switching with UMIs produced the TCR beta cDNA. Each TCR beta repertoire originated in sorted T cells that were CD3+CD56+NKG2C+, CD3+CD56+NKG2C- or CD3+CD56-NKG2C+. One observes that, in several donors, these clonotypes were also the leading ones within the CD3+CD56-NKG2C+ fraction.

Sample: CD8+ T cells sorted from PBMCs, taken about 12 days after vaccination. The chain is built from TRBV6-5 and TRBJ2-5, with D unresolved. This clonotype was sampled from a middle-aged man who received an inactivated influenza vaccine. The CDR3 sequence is CASSYSRSKETQYF. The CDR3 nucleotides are TGTGCCAGCAGTTACTCGAGGAGTAAAGAGACCCAGTACTTC.